The 18 T cell receptor beta chains given below trace back to one sample, sequenced in a study of T cell repertoires in cytomegalovirus infection. These receptors are not linked to any known antigen. TCRdb re-analysed the reads in MiXCR, keeping a single row per CDR3 protein. The data hold hundreds of thousands of distinct CDR3 sequences, with under 45% observed a single time. Specimen: cultured PBMCs, collected from culture after CMV antigen stimulation. The receptors shown here come from a human donor in good health (CMV status not recorded). Some clones in this sample may be carry-over from other donors' samples.

This clonotype was counted only a few times. V and J are TRBV12-3 or TRBV12-4 and TRBJ1-5; no clear D gene. The CDR3 is made up of 13 amino acids. The ends were cut back, 3 bases at V and 4 bases at J, with 7 bases in the middle. CDR3 amino acids: CASSLWRNQPQHF. CDR3 DNA: TGTGCCAGCAGTTTGTGGAGAAATCAGCCCCAGCATTTT.

The chain uses TRBV6-2 or TRBV6-3 and TRBJ2-7, with 9 nucleotides matching TRBD2. The CDR3 has 13 amino acids. Germline CDR1 is MNHEY and CDR2 is SVGEGT. V shed 8 bases, J shed 3 bases, and the junction held 5 bases outside the gene matches. The CDR3 here is CASRGTSLYEQYF. Here the CDR3 DNA reads TGTGCCAGCCGAGGGACTAGCCTCTACGAGCAGTACTTC.

The J gene is TRBJ2-5, the V gene TRBV12-3 or TRBV12-4, with D possibly being TRBD1 (6 bases). The CDR3 runs 15 residues. The V end lost 6 bases, the J end lost 2 bases, and 16 bases lay between the germline ends. For the CDR3, the DNA is TGTGCCAGCAGGGGGGACAAGTTCCCTCAAGAGACCCAGTACTTC. Encoded protein: CASRGDKFPQETQYF.

In this sample, this clonotype turned up a few times. The chain carries TRBV12-3 or TRBV12-4 and TRBJ2-2, with 7 bases aligning to TRBD1. This CDR3 has 19 amino acids. The ends lost 5 bases at V and 0 bases at J; junction bases unmatched: 15. CDR3 protein: CASSINHGPGQTNTGELFF. CDR3 coding DNA: TGTGCCAGCAGTATTAATCACGGACCGGGACAGACGAACACCGGGGAGCTGTTTTTT.

This clonotype was detected only a few times. This chain's CDR3 is CASSEGGSGGADTQYF. The DNA of the CDR3 is TGTGCCAGCAGCGAAGGTGGTAGCGGGGGTGCAGATACGCAGTATTTT. The V call is TRBV7-2, the J call TRBJ2-3; 9 bases fit TRBD2. This CDR3 has 16 residues. The J segment lost 4 bases and the V segment lost 5 bases, leaving 10 bases of the junction unmatched. CDR1 is SGHTA and CDR2 is FQGNSA in the germline V gene.

The rearrangement links TRBV12-3 or TRBV12-4 to TRBJ2-1; D might be TRBD1 or TRBD2, each matching 5 bases. The V end lost 5 bases, the J end lost 6 bases, and 14 bases lay between the germline ends. This CDR3 is built from 14 residues. The CDR3 coding sequence is TGTGCCAGCAGTCACGGGACCCGCGTCAATGAGCAGTTCTTC. Encoded protein: CASSHGTRVNEQFF.

The chain has TRBV12-3 or TRBV12-4 and TRBJ1-2, with a tentative D call TRBD1 (6 bases). The CDR3 contains 13 residues. V was trimmed by 9 bases and J by 3 bases, leaving 14 bases between them. CDR3 sequence: CASSQGLDYGYTF. The DNA of the CDR3 is TGTGCCAGTTCGCAGGGGCTGGACTATGGCTACACCTTC.

CDR3 nucleotide sequence: TGCAGCGCAGGAACGTCTGGGGACATTCAGTACTTC. This encodes CSAGTSGDIQYF. The chain uses TRBV29-1 and TRBJ2-4, with D uncertain. The V end lost 7 bases, the J end lost 8 bases, and 15 bases lay between the germline ends. This CDR3 contains 12 residues. Germline values: CDR1 SQVTM, CDR2 ANQGSEA. The full variable domain, completed using reference TRBV29-1 and TRBJ2-4, is SAVISQKPSRDICQRGTSLTIQCQVDSQVTMMFWYRQQPGQSLTLIATANQGSEATYESGFVIDKFPISRPNLTFSTLTVSNMSPEDSSIYLCSAGTSGDIQYFGAGTRLSVL.

The chain recombines TRBV6-1 with TRBJ2-7; the D gene is possibly TRBD1 (7 bases). V shed 5 bases and J shed 4 bases, with 18 bases lying between them. This CDR3 has 15 residues. Germline V gene sequence: CDR1 MNHNS, CDR2 SASEGT. The CDR3 region has the DNA TGTGCCAGCAGTTCGTACAGGGGAGGTGGGTACGAGCAGTACTTC. This gives the protein CASSSYRGGGYEQYF.

This clonotype appeared a few times. The chain links TRBV25-1 to TRBJ2-5; the D is unclear. CDR1 is MGHDK and CDR2 is SYGVNS in the germline V gene. The CDR3 has 15 amino acids. The germline V and J ends were trimmed by 0 bases and 2 bases, with 10 bases remaining between them. Here the CDR3 DNA reads TGTGCCAGCAGTGAATACTCTTGGGGTCAAGAGACCCAGTACTTC. It is translated as CASSEYSWGQETQYF.

This clonotype was counted only a few times. This chain connects TRBV7-9 to TRBJ1-4, with 9 nucleotides matching TRBD1. The CDR3 extends over 16 amino acids. V shed 0 bases and J 7 bases; nucleotides not matched to a gene: 6. Per germline, CDR1 SEHNR and CDR2 FQNEAQ (reference sequence). CDR3 loop: CASSLAGQGGREKLFF. CDR3 in DNA: TGTGCCAGCAGCTTAGCGGGACAGGGAGGGCGTGAAAAACTGTTTTTT.

The chain employs TRBV6-5 and TRBJ2-7; D is uncertain. CDR1 is MNHEY and CDR2 is SVGAGI in the germline V gene. V was trimmed by 0 bases and J by 6 bases, leaving 15 bases between them. CDR3 length equals 15 residues. CDR3 in DNA: TGTGCCAGCAGTTACTCGACGGCATGGTCGGCCGAGCAGTACTTC. Residues: CASSYSTAWSAEQYF.

There are a few counts of this clonotype. The CDR3 sequence: CASSSPPPLADTQYF. The CDR3 nucleotides read TGTGCCAGCAGTTCACCGCCACCCCTAGCGGATACGCAGTATTTT. The chain uses TRBV27 and TRBJ2-3, with a weak D call TRBD2 (6 bases). Per germline, CDR1 MNHEY and CDR2 SMNVEV (reference sequence). With 4 bases removed from V and 6 bases from J, the gap between germline ends came to 17 bases. The CDR3 runs 15 residues.

The sample holds a few counts of this clonotype. V and J are TRBV10-3 and TRBJ2-7; either TRBD1 or TRBD2 may fit D (5 bases each). There are 16 residues in the CDR3. In germline, CDR1 is ENHRY, CDR2 SYGVKD. The germline V and J ends were trimmed by 11 bases and 1 base, with 24 bases remaining between them. This chain's CDR3 is CAVGRLGDFGSYEQYF. In DNA form, the CDR3 reads TGTGCCGTAGGGAGATTGGGGGATTTTGGTTCCTACGAGCAGTACTTC.

The rearrangement uses TRBV20-1 and TRBJ1-6; D not certain. The CDR3 spans 14 residues. V was shortened by 1 base and J by 0 bases, with 4 bases between the two germline ends. CDR1 and CDR2 from the germline V gene are DFQATT and SNEGSKA (reference sequence). The CDR3 reads CSARGSSYNSPLHF. The CDR3 nucleotides are TGCAGTGCTAGAGGCAGCTCCTATAATTCACCCCTCCACTTT.

This clonotype was counted once. The chain employs TRBV7-3 and TRBJ2-1, with TRBD2 as a possible D gene (5 bases). V was trimmed by 2 bases and J by 4 bases, leaving 18 bases between them. The CDR3 runs 17 residues. Per the germline V gene, CDR1 is SGHTA and CDR2 is FQGTGA. The CDR3 DNA is TGTGCCAGCAGCTTAGTTCGGGGTCTCGACCTTTACAATGAGCAGTTCTTC. It is translated as CASSLVRGLDLYNEQFF.

This clonotype has ten or more counts. CDR3 coding DNA: TGTGCCAGCAGCTTAGGGAGCTCCTATAATTCACCCCTCCACTTT. Its translation: CASSLGSSYNSPLHF. The chain employs TRBV7-2 and TRBJ1-6; D is unclear. Germline CDR1 is SGHTA and CDR2 is FQGNSA. V lost 1 base, J lost 0 bases, and 4 bases lay in between. The CDR3 contains 15 residues.

This rearrangement joins TRBV7-2 to TRBJ2-7; D gene uncertain. The CDR3 totals 14 residues. The V gene's germline CDR1 is SGHTA and CDR2 FQGNSA. With 4 bases removed from V and 0 bases from J, the gap between germline ends came to 10 bases. CDR3 in amino acids: CASSWGSASYEQYF. The CDR3 nucleotides are TGTGCCAGCAGCTGGGGATCCGCCTCCTACGAGCAGTACTTC.